This T cell receptor beta chain was captured by sequencing in a study of cytomegalovirus exposure and HLA in healthy donors. The PCR ran on 60 Vbeta and 13 Jbeta primers. Profiled with immunoSEQ multiplex PCR; TCRdb holds only in-frame clones, not every one. Of about 130,000 clones listed, about 70% are singletons. The germline V gene has CDR1 SGHTA and CDR2 FQGNSA. J was trimmed by 0 bases and V by 4 bases; bases with no gene match: 5. This CDR3 has 16 amino acids. The origin of this receptor is a woman in her fifties or sixties in good health and CMV-seropositive. This rearrangement joins TRBV7-2 to TRBJ2-2, with 7 bases that match TRBD1. The sample consisted of PBMCs. The CDR3 region is CASSSVGTANTGELFF. The CDR3, as DNA: TGTGCCAGCAGCTCAGTGGGGACAGCGAACACCGGGGAGCTGTTTTTT.